The source of this T cell receptor (beta chain) is a study of T cell responses to AZD1222 COVID-19 vaccine. Repertoires were generated with immunoSEQ multiplex PCR, while TCRdb's copy carries only in-frame clones and drops some. The table has 150,000 to 200,000 clones, almost 95% seen once; the top ten hold roughly 10%. The source was peripheral blood, collected on day 0 of AZD1222 vaccination. This receptor was identified in an adult in good health.

CDR3 sequence (DNA): TGTGCCAGCAGCCTAAGACTAGCTACAGATACGCAGTATTTT. Translated, it gives CASSLRLATDTQYF. This chain connects TRBV3-1 (or the pseudogene TRBV3-2) to TRBJ2-3, with TRBD2 matching over 7 bases. The V gene's germline CDR1 is LGHDT and CDR2 YNNKEL (reference sequence). V was pared by 4 bases and J by 3 bases, with 4 bases of the junction left unmatched. The CDR3 is 14 residues long.